The clone carrying this T cell receptor beta chain was seen more than once but under ten times. Under the authors' procedure: It was from reference gene primer amplification that nucleated cell counts were estimated. This table comes from immunoSEQ multiplex PCR, and its TCRdb copy is limited to in-frame clones, with some not included. Clone size and the V and J calls come from that table; the DNA yielded D and trimming. Among hundreds of thousands of clones, roughly 84% were seen once, and the ten largest hold just under 7.5%. The source of the sample is a study of blood T cell repertoires in COVID-19. Study-level information: Samples representing acute and convalescent COVID-19 were sourced from the United States, Italy and Spain. T cells, B-cell-depleted T cells, or PBMCs provided the cDNA or gDNA that served as material.

This receptor was identified in a woman aged 45 to 65 with acute or convalescent COVID-19. The sequenced sample consisted of peripheral blood.

DNA for the CDR3: TGTGCCAGCAGTTTTCACTCCAGACTTATGAACACTGAAGCTTTCTTT. Its protein product is CASSFHSRLMNTEAFF. V is TRBV28 and J is TRBJ1-1; D uncertain. Looked up from germline, CDR1 is MDHEN and CDR2 is SYDVKM. This CDR3 comprises 16 residues. Between the trimmed V and J ends, which lost 3 bases and 0 bases, there was a span of 14 bases.